What follows are 14 T cell receptor beta chains derived from one specimen sequenced in a study of T cells in Graves' hyperthyroidism and ophthalmopathy. RNA transcripts provided the source from which TCR beta CDR3 regions were amplified. TCR CDR3 underwent first-round RT-PCR with the HTBI primer set. TCRdb recomputed calls from the multiplex PCR reads with MiXCR, one row per CDR3 protein. The table has around 600,000 distinct CDR3 sequences, 16% seen once. Sequenced: blood. The receptors come from a middle-aged woman with Graves' ophthalmopathy.

This clonotype was recorded at least ten times. This chain links TRBV10-3 with TRBJ2-1; 9 bases are a match to TRBD1. This CDR3 region has 15 residues. Germline lookup yields CDR1 ENHRY and CDR2 SYGVKD. V gave up 6 bases and J gave up 2 bases; unmatched junction bases: 5. Written as DNA, the CDR3 is TGTGCCATCAGAGGGGGACAGGGCCCCTACAATGAGCAGTTCTTC. Amino acid sequence: CAIRGGQGPYNEQFF.

This clonotype has more than one count but fewer than ten. V and J are TRBV19 and TRBJ1-6; D unresolved. The length of the CDR3 is 16 residues. V was trimmed by 4 bases and J by 7 bases, leaving 17 bases between them. Germline V gene lookup returns CDR1 LNHDA and CDR2 SQIVND (reference sequence). As DNA, the CDR3 is TGTGCCAGTAGTACTCCCCAGTACGGGAGAAATTCACCCCTCCACTTT. Residues: CASSTPQYGRNSPLHF.

This clonotype was counted only a few times. V is TRBV5-4 and J is TRBJ2-3; 9 bases align to TRBD2. The V gene end was trimmed by 5 bases and the J gene end by 2 bases; junction bases not matched to a gene: 9. Germline CDR1 SGHNT, CDR2 YYREEE (reference sequence). The CDR3 contains 16 residues. The chain's CDR3 is CASRLRSGGSTDTQYF. CDR3 DNA: TGTGCCAGCAGACTAAGGAGCGGGGGGTCCACAGATACGCAGTATTTT.

This clonotype was counted ten times or more. This chain uses TRBV20-1 with TRBJ2-5; 10 bases agree with TRBD2. Looked up from germline, CDR1 is DFQATT and CDR2 is SNEGSKA (reference sequence). The CDR3 loop spans 14 amino acids. V shed 5 bases and J 8 bases; nucleotides not matched to a gene: 11. CDR3 protein: CSAPQPSGRQTQYF. The CDR3 DNA sequence: TGCAGTGCTCCACAGCCTAGCGGGAGACAAACCCAGTACTTC.

This clonotype showed up many times. The J gene is TRBJ2-1, the V gene TRBV4-1; TRBD2 matches 11 bases. The CDR3 runs 15 residues. In germline, CDR1 is MGHRA, CDR2 YSYEKL. Unmatched junction bases numbered 10, after V lost 6 bases and J lost 9 bases. The CDR3 is CASRPLAGVPIEQFF. CDR3 DNA sequence: TGCGCCAGCAGACCACTAGCGGGAGTCCCTATTGAGCAGTTCTTC.

This clonotype has at least ten counts. The chain combines TRBV9 with TRBJ2-1; D remains ambiguous. Trimming stripped 3 bases from V and 6 bases from J, with 13 bases between. CDR1 SGDLS and CDR2 YYNGEE come from the germline V gene. This CDR3 is built from 14 residues. CDR3 coding DNA: TGTGCCAGCAGCGCCCGACCGCCGCTCAATGAGCAGTTCTTC. It translates to CASSARPPLNEQFF.

This clonotype was seen a single time. This clone may be a read error of a much larger clone one base away. The rearrangement links TRBV3-1 to TRBJ2-5; a weak D match, TRBD2 (5 bases). V lost 4 bases to trimming and J lost 2 bases, with 11 bases between them. The CDR3 is 14 amino acids. Germline values: CDR1 LGHDT, CDR2 YNNKEL (reference sequence). The CDR3 bases are TGTGCCAGCAGCCCCAGCTGGAGGCAAGAGACCCAGTACTTC. It encodes CASSPSWRQETQYF.

This clonotype was detected ten times or more. The chain carries TRBV30 and TRBJ2-5; 10 bases match TRBD2. Looked up from germline, CDR1 is GTSNPN and CDR2 is SVGIG (reference sequence). J was trimmed by 7 bases and V by 0 bases; bases with no gene match: 5. The length of the CDR3 is 14 residues. The chain's CDR3 is CAWSVLSGRLTQYF. CDR3 nucleotides: TGTGCCTGGAGTGTGCTTAGCGGGAGGTTGACCCAGTACTTC.

This clonotype appeared many times. The genes are TRBV7-3 and TRBJ2-5, with 10 bases that match TRBD1. V gave up 4 bases and J gave up 5 bases; unmatched junction bases: 7. The CDR3 is made up of 15 amino acids. CDR1 SGHTA and CDR2 FQGTGA come from the germline V gene. CDR3 protein: CASSYNPGQGETQYF. As DNA, the CDR3 is TGTGCCAGCAGCTATAATCCGGGACAGGGGGAGACCCAGTACTTC.

This clonotype has only a few counts. V usage is TRBV30 and J usage is TRBJ1-1; no clear D. V was shortened by 0 bases and J by 7 bases, with 18 bases between the two germline ends. The CDR3 runs to 15 residues. Germline assignment: CDR1 GTSNPN and CDR2 SVGIG (reference sequence). The CDR3 nucleotides read TGTGCCTGGAGTGTACCTCAGTGGGGAAGAGTTGAAGCTTTCTTT. It codes for CAWSVPQWGRVEAFF.

This clonotype was counted ten times or more. This CDR3 is CSAREGQGHQPQHF. The DNA of the CDR3 is TGCAGTGCTAGAGAGGGACAGGGCCATCAGCCCCAGCATTTT. The chain has TRBV20-1 and TRBJ1-5, with 9 nucleotides matching TRBD1. The CDR3 is 14 residues long. Trimming cost V 0 bases and J 5 bases; bases outside gene matches: 2. Germline V CDR1 and CDR2: DFQATT, SNEGSKA (reference sequence).

This chain's CDR3 is CATSRKAVMSGRADEQFF. The DNA for the CDR3 is TGTGCCACCAGCAGAAAGGCAGTCATGAGCGGGAGGGCCGATGAGCAGTTCTTC. The chain recombines TRBV15 with TRBJ2-1; the match to TRBD2 covers 10 bases. CDR3 length: 18 residues. Germline V lookup: CDR1 LNHNV, CDR2 YYDKDF (reference sequence). With V trimmed by 2 bases and J by 8 bases, 15 bases remained unmatched.

This clonotype has at least ten counts. The chain is built from TRBV6-1 and TRBJ1-1; a weak D match, TRBD1 (6 bases). Germline loops: CDR1 MNHNS, CDR2 SASEGT. V lost 8 bases and J 3 bases, leaving 13 bases between the germline ends. The CDR3 consists of 13 residues. The CDR3 protein is CASGGAPYTEAFF. CDR3 bases: TGTGCCAGCGGGGGGGCCCCGTACACTGAAGCTTTCTTT.

This clonotype has just a few counts. The conserved final phenylalanine or tryptophan is absent from the CDR3, which likely points to a read error. The genes are TRBV12-3 or TRBV12-4 and TRBJ1-1; D gene unclear. The CDR3 has 14 residues. The V and J ends lost 6 bases and 0 bases respectively, with 11 bases between them. Here the CDR3 reads CASSFPSMNTEAFC. The DNA of the CDR3 is TGTGCCAGCAGCTTTCCTAGTATGAACACTGAAGCTTTCTGT.